These 5 T cell receptor beta chains were all obtained from the same sample, sequenced in a study of blood T cell repertoires in COVID-19. The assay was immunoSEQ multiplex PCR, and TCRdb's table has in-frame clones only and misses some. The sample comprises about 170,000 clones, 65% to 85% of which are singletons, and about 3.5% rests with the top ten. Input material: PBMCs or T cells enriched from blood (not recorded which). The source is a woman in her forties or fifties in a cohort exposed to, infected with or recovered from COVID-19 (not recorded which).

The V gene is TRBV29-1, the J gene TRBJ2-2; a weak D match, TRBD2 (7 bases). Trimming shortened V by 6 bases and J by 0 bases, and 14 bases separated the two germline ends. Germline V CDR1 and CDR2: SQVTM, ANQGSEA. This CDR3 contains 15 residues. The CDR3 coding sequence is TGCAGCGTGGTAGGGGGGGCAGCGAACACCGGGGAGCTGTTTTTT. Translating it yields CSVVGGAANTGELFF.

V usage is TRBV10-2 and J usage is TRBJ2-1; 12 bases line up with TRBD2. Trimming cost V 11 bases and J 10 bases; bases outside gene matches: 9. The CDR3 contains 13 residues. Germline V lookup: CDR1 WSHSY, CDR2 SAAADI. The CDR3 spells CAAGLAGREEQFF. The CDR3, as DNA: TGCGCCGCCGGACTAGCGGGGAGAGAGGAGCAGTTCTTC.

The rearrangement joins TRBV12-5 to TRBJ1-5; 8 bases are shared with TRBD1. J gave up 4 bases and V 1 base, and 3 bases lay outside the gene matches. CDR1 and CDR2 (germline): LGHNT, FRNRAP. The CDR3 contains 15 residues. In DNA form, the CDR3 reads TGTGCTAGTGGTTTGGACAGGGGGTCGAATCAGCCCCAGCATTTT. It is translated as CASGLDRGSNQPQHF.

This clone has just a few counts. The CDR3 region is CASSLALAGAGELFF. CDR3 DNA: TGTGCCAGCAGCTTGGCCCTAGCGGGAGCCGGGGAGCTGTTTTTT. The V call is TRBV5-4, the J call TRBJ2-2; 10 bases match TRBD2. This CDR3 has 15 amino acids. Germline assignment: CDR1 SGHNT and CDR2 YYREEE (reference sequence). V gave up 0 bases and J gave up 6 bases; unmatched junction bases: 2.

V is TRBV7-9 and J is TRBJ1-2; D possibly corresponds to TRBD1 (6 bases). V was trimmed by 1 base and J by 4 bases, leaving 16 bases between them. The CDR3 is 16 residues long. Germline V gene sequence: CDR1 SEHNR, CDR2 FQNEAQ (reference sequence). The CDR3 is CASSLGGRQVFYGYTF. The DNA for the CDR3 is TGTGCCAGCAGCTTAGGGGGGCGTCAGGTCTTCTATGGCTACACCTTC. The full variable domain, with the rest looked up from reference TRBV7-9 and TRBJ1-2, is DTGVSQNPRHKITKRGQNVTFRCDPISEHNRLYWYRQTLGQGPEFLTYFQNEAQLEKSRLLSDRFSAERPKGSFSTLEIQRTEQGDSAMYLCASSLGGRQVFYGYTFGSGTRLTVV.